Presented here are 6 T cell receptor beta chains from one specimen sequenced in a study of blood T cell repertoires in COVID-19. Libraries were prepared by immunoSEQ multiplex PCR; TCRdb keeps only in-frame clonotypes and omits some of them. The sample shows 50,000 or so clones, roughly 85% of them seen only once. Sequencing was carried out using peripheral blood. These receptor sequences come from a man aged 65 to 79 with acute or convalescent COVID-19.

The chain couples TRBV19 to TRBJ1-4; a possible D gene is TRBD1 (6 bases). The CDR3 is made up of 14 amino acids. Germline CDR1 reads LNHDA; CDR2 reads SQIVND (reference sequence). Trimming removed 3 bases at V and 8 bases at J, with 13 bases between. CDR3 sequence reads: CASSIRGDGEKLFF. The CDR3 DNA follows: TGTGCCAGTAGTATCAGGGGCGATGGCGAAAAACTGTTTTTT.

This rearrangement joins TRBV2 to TRBJ1-4; weak D call: TRBD1 (6 bases). The CDR3 extends over 16 amino acids. Per germline, CDR1 SNHLY and CDR2 FYNNEI. V lost 5 bases to trimming and J lost 5 bases, with 18 bases between them. Here the CDR3 DNA reads TGTGCCAGCAGTCCCCTGGGAGGGGGGGGAAATGAAAAACTGTTTTTT. It specifies CASSPLGGGGNEKLFF.

V gene TRBV6-5 combines with J gene TRBJ1-3; no clear D. Trimming took 5 bases from V and 1 from J, leaving 9 bases between them. This CDR3 region has 14 residues. Germline assignment: CDR1 MNHEY and CDR2 SVGAGI. CDR3 coding DNA: TGTGCCAGCAGTACCTCAGGTTCTGGAAACACCATATATTTT. Translated, it gives CASSTSGSGNTIYF.

The chain joins TRBV5-6 to TRBJ1-5; D remains ambiguous. This CDR3 comprises 13 residues. Trimming pared 4 bases from V and 0 bases from J, leaving 5 bases between. CDR1 is SGHDT and CDR2 is YYEEEE in the germline V gene. DNA for the CDR3: TGTGCCAGCAGCCTATATAGCAATCAGCCCCAGCATTTT. Its protein is CASSLYSNQPQHF.

This clone has just a few counts. The V call is TRBV10-1, the J call TRBJ2-5; weak D call: TRBD2 (5 bases). The CDR3 has 16 amino acids. V was trimmed by 2 bases and J by 2 bases, leaving 15 bases between them. Germline V gene lookup returns CDR1 WNHNN and CDR2 SYGVQD (reference sequence). The CDR3 region is CASSEPIPAEQETQYF. The CDR3 region has the DNA TGCGCCAGCAGTGAGCCGATCCCAGCGGAGCAAGAGACCCAGTACTTC.

The chain carries TRBV27 and TRBJ2-1; 8 bases map to TRBD2. Germline V gene lookup returns CDR1 MNHEY and CDR2 SMNVEV (reference sequence). V was pared by 5 bases and J by 7 bases, with 13 bases of the junction left unmatched. The CDR3 consists of 16 residues. The CDR3 nucleotides are TGTGCCAGCAGTCGAAGTCCGGGACTAGGGGGGAATGAGCAGTTCTTC. Its protein product is CASSRSPGLGGNEQFF.